This TCR beta chain was obtained from a study of CD8 T cells in ankylosing spondylitis. As for this clonotype: Its matching antigen is unknown.

Construction of TCR beta libraries was performed using quantitative 5'-RACE with molecular barcodes. One entry per CDR3 protein results from TCRdb running MiXCR on the 5' RACE reads. The sample records about 300,000 distinct CDR3 sequences, roughly 20% being singletons. Study-wide findings and caveats: Before this, some motif variants had been reported in reactive arthritis synovial fluid and blood. Characteristic of ankylosing spondylitis blood, it appeared, was a TCR beta motif comprising eight highly homologous variants. CD8+ cells made up the disease-linked clones, which were relatively rare in peripheral blood.

Sequencing was done on a sample of blood, either unsorted or a sorted T cell fraction (not recorded which). This receptor was taken from a female donor with ankylosing spondylitis or in good health (not recorded which).

The chain's CDR3 is CASSPPEDTKNIQYF. CDR3 bases: TGCGCCAGCAGCCCACCCGAGGACACCAAAAACATTCAGTACTTC. This rearrangement joins TRBV5-1 to TRBJ2-4, with TRBD1 as a possible D gene (5 bases). The germline V gene encodes CDR1 SGHRS and CDR2 YFSETQ. The CDR3 covers 15 residues. V lost 4 bases and J lost 2, with 13 bases in between.